This TCR beta chain was recovered during a study of Graves' ophthalmopathy and Graves' hyperthyroidism. Aged 18 to 65, hyperthyroidism patients had new diagnoses of under 2 months' duration. In this cohort, patients with other autoimmune diseases, uncontrolled infections, pregnancy or lactation were excluded. PBMCs were isolated from an approximately 9.4 ml sample of fresh peripheral blood. Broader study findings: Ophthalmopathy progression was predicted with about 67% sensitivity and approximately 79% specificity.

This clonotype came up many times. The antigen is not known. Germline loops: CDR1 DFQATT, CDR2 SNEGSKA (reference sequence). The CDR3 is 15 residues long. The V and J ends lost 0 bases and 8 bases, in that order; junction bases with no gene match: 8. For repertoire sequencing, the TCR beta CDR3 regions were amplified from RNA transcripts. Investigators did first-round RT-PCR with HTBI primers, then second-round multiplex PCR. TCRdb reprocessed the multiplex PCR reads with MiXCR, giving one entry per CDR3 protein. Here the sample spans 600,000 to 650,000 distinct CDR3 sequences, 22% being singletons. The genes are TRBV20-1 and TRBJ2-1, with TRBD2 identical over 9 bases. The sequenced material came from peripheral blood. The receptor was isolated from a woman between 18 and 29 years old with stable Graves' hyperthyroidism. Some clones in this sample may be carry-over from other donors' samples. CDR3 residues: CSARDQGGGAHEQFF. For the CDR3, the DNA is TGCAGTGCTAGAGACCAGGGCGGGGGGGCGCATGAGCAGTTCTTC.